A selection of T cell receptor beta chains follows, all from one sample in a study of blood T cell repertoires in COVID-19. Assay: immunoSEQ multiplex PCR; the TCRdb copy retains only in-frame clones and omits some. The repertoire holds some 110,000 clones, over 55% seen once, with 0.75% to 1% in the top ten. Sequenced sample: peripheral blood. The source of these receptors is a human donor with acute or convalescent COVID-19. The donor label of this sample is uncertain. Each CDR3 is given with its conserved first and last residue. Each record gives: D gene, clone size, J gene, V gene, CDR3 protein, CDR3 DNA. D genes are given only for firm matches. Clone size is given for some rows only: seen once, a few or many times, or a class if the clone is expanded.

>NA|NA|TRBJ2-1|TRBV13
CASRPEDKNEQFF
TGTGCCAGCAGGCCCGAGGACAAGAATGAGCAGTTCTTC
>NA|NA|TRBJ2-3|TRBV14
CASSQDPVERLDTQYF
TGTGCCAGCAGCCAAGATCCAGTGGAGAGGTTGGATACGCAGTATTTT
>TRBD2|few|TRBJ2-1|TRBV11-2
CASSLIAGVTDHEQFF
TGTGCCAGCAGCTTGATAGCGGGGGTCACGGACCATGAGCAGTTCTTC
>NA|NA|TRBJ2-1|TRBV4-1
CASRGGSSNNEQFF
TGCGCCAGCAGGGGCGGGTCGAGCAACAATGAGCAGTTCTTC
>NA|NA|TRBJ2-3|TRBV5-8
CASSLLDIASTDTQYF
TGTGCCAGCAGCTTGCTGGACATTGCTAGCACAGATACGCAGTATTTT
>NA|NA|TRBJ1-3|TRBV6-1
CASSEAGRGNTIYF
TGTGCCAGCAGTGAGGCAGGCCGGGGAAACACCATATATTTT
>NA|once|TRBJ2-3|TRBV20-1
CSANMLATQYF
TGCAGTGCAAACATGCTGGCTACGCAGTATTTT
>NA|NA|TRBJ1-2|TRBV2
CASTRIGQNYGYTF
TGTGCCAGCACCAGAATAGGACAAAACTATGGCTACACCTTC
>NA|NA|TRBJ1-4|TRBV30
CAWSTSGGLEKLFF
TGTGCCTGGAGTACCTCGGGGGGGCTTGAAAAACTGTTTTTT
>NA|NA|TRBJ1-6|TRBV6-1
CASSELAWRYNSPLHF
TGTGCCAGCAGTGAATTAGCCTGGCGCTATAATTCACCCCTCCACTTT
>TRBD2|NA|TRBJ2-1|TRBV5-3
CARSPLERGPRSYNEQFF
TGTGCCAGAAGCCCCCTCGAGCGGGGGCCCAGGTCCTACAATGAGCAGTTCTTC
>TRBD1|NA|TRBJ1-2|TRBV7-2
CASSDRGGYGYTF
TGTGCCAGCAGCGACAGGGGCGGGTATGGCTACACCTTC
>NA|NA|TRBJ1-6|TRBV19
CASSTDRLEFSYNSPLHF
TGTGCCAGTAGTACCGACAGGCTTGAATTCTCCTATAATTCACCCCTCCACTTT
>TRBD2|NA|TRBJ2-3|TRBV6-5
CASSSGTSGRDTQYF
TGTGCCAGCAGCTCCGGGACTAGCGGGCGCGATACGCAGTATTTT
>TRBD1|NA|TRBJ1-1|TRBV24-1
CATSAAGQVNTEAFF
TGTGCCACCAGTGCGGCGGGACAGGTGAACACTGAAGCTTTCTTT
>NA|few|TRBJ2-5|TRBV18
CASSDSLQETQYF
TGTGCCAGCTCGGACAGCCTCCAAGAGACCCAGTACTTC
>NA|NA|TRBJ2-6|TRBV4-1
CASSQVDRSSGANVLTF
TGCGCCAGCAGCCAAGTAGACAGGAGCTCTGGGGCCAACGTCCTGACTTTC
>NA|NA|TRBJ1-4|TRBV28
CASSGTLGRNEKLFF
TGTGCCAGCAGTGGCACGCTGGGCCGTAATGAAAAACTGTTTTTT
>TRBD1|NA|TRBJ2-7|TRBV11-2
CASSLGQGRYEQYF
TGTGCCAGCAGCTTAGGACAGGGTCGTTACGAGCAGTACTTC
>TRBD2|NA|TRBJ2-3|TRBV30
CAWAGGTDTQYF
TGTGCCTGGGCGGGGGGAACAGATACGCAGTATTTT
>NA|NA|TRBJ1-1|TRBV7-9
CASSLSGGTEAFF
TGTGCCAGCAGCTTATCGGGGGGGACTGAAGCTTTCTTT
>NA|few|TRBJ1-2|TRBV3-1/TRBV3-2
CASSSSVGYTF
TGTGCCAGCAGCTCCTCCGTTGGCTACACCTTC
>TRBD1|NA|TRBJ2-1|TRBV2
CASRTIWDSLQWIF
TGTGCCAGCAGAACGATTTGGGACAGCTTACAATGGATCTTC
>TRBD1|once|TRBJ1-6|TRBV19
CASSFRPGQESSYNSPLHF
TGTGCCAGTAGTTTTAGACCGGGACAGGAGAGCTCCTATAATTCACCCCTCCACTTT
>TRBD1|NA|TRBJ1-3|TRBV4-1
CASSQDQGAGNTIYF
TGCGCCAGCAGCCAAGACCAGGGGGCTGGAAACACCATATATTTT
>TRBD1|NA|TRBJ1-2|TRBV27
CASSLAGTGHGYTF
TGTGCCAGCAGTTTAGCCGGGACAGGGCATGGCTACACCTTC
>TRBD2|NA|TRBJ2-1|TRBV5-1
CASSLLGLEFNEQFF
TGCGCCAGCAGCTTACTGGGACTAGAATTTAATGAGCAGTTCTTC
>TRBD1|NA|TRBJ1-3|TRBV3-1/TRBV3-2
CASSRGQGPGNTIYF
TGTGCCAGCAGCCGGGGACAGGGGCCCGGAAACACCATATATTTT
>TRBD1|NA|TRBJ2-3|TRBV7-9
CASSFPAGQGTDTQYF
TGTGCCAGCAGCTTTCCTGCGGGACAGGGGACAGATACGCAGTATTTT
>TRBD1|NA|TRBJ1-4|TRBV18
CASSPGTGGEKLFF
TGTGCCAGCTCACCAGGGACAGGGGGTGAAAAACTGTTTTTT
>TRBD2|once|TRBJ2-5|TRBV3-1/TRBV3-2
CASSRLAGGELAQYF
TGTGCCAGCAGCCGTTTAGCGGGGGGGGAGTTGGCCCAGTACTTC
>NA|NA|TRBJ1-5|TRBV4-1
CASSQERGSDTNQPQHF
TGCGCCAGCAGCCAAGAGAGGGGGAGTGATACTAATCAGCCCCAGCATTTT